This T cell receptor (beta chain) was obtained from a study of response to subunit inactivated influenza vaccine. Study outcomes and limitations: It was suggested by the authors that few new T cells are recruited by each seasonal influenza vaccination.

This CDR3 has 13 amino acids. Germline V gene data show CDR1 as MNHNS and CDR2 as SASEGT. V was trimmed by 6 bases and J by 3 bases, leaving 9 bases between them. In regard to this clonotype: The antigen remains unidentified.

TCRdb processed the RT-PCR reads anew with MiXCR; each CDR3 protein has one entry. Of 500,000 to 550,000 distinct CDR3 sequences in the sample, about 7.2% are singletons; the top ten hold about an eighth. The sample here was PBMCs from blood, taken around 25 months after vaccination. The chain is built from TRBV6-1 and TRBJ1-5; the D is unclear. This receptor was taken from a man between 50 and 75 years old who received an inactivated influenza vaccine. CDR3 coding DNA: TGTGCCAGCAGCCTCGCCATCAATCAGCCCCAGCATTTT. This sequence encodes CASSLAINQPQHF.